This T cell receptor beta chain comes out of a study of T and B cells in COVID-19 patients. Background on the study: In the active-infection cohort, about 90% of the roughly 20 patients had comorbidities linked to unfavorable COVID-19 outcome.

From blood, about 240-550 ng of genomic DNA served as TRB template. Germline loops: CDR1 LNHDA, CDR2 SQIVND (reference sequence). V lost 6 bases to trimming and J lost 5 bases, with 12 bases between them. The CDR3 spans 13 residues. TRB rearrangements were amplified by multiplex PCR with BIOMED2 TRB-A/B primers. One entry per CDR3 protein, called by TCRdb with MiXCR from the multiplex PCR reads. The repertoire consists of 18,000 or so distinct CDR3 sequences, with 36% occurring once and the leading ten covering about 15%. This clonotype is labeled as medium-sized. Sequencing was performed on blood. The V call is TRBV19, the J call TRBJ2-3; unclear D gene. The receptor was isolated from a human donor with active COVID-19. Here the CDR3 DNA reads TGTGCCAGTAGCTTTCAGGTCGAAGATACGCAGTATTTT. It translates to CASSFQVEDTQYF.